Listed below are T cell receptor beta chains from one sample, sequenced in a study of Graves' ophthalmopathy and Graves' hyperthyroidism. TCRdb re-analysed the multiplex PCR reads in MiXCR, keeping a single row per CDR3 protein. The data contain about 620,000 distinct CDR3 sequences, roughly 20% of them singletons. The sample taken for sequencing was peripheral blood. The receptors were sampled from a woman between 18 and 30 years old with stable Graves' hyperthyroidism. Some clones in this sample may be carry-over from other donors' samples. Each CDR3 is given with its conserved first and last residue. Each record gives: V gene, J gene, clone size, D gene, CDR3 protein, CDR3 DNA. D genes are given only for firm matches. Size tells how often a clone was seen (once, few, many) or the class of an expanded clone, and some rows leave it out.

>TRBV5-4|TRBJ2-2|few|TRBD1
CASSLLGQGYTGELFF
TGTGCCAGCAGCTTGCTAGGACAGGGGTACACCGGGGAGCTGTTTTTT
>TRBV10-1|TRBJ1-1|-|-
CASKGSDGEAFF
TGCGCCAGCAAGGGGTCGGATGGGGAAGCTTTCTTT
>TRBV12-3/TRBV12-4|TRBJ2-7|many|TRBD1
CASSPGQGIYEQYF
TGTGCCAGCAGTCCGGGACAGGGGATCTACGAGCAGTACTTC
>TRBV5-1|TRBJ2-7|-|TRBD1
CASSLAKGTGDVYEQYF
TGCGCCAGCAGCTTGGCCAAGGGGACAGGGGACGTCTACGAGCAGTACTTC
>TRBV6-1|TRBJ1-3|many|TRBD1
CASSDMTGFGNTIYF
TGTGCCAGCAGTGATATGACAGGGTTTGGAAACACCATATATTTT
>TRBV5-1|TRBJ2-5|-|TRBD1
CASSNPGQQETQYF
TGCGCCAGCAGTAACCCGGGACAGCAAGAGACCCAGTACTTC
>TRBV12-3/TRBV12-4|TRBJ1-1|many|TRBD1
CASSRIQGGTEAFF
TGTGCCAGCAGTCGGATACAGGGGGGAACTGAAGCTTTCTTT
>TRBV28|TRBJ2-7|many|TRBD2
CASPPRLAGGYFHEQYF
TGTGCCAGTCCGCCCCGACTAGCGGGGGGGTATTTCCACGAGCAGTACTTC
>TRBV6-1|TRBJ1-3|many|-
CASTAIGSGNTIYF
TGTGCCAGCACGGCGATAGGGAGTGGAAACACCATATATTTT
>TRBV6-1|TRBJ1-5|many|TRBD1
CASSEGSGGRQPQHF
TGTGCCAGCAGTGAAGGGTCAGGGGGCAGGCAGCCCCAGCATTTT
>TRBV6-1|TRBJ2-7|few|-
CASSEERLGFHEQYF
TGTGCCAGCAGTGAAGAACGTCTAGGGTTCCACGAGCAGTACTTC